What follows are 9 T cell receptor beta chains derived from one specimen sequenced in a study of T cell repertoires in cytomegalovirus infection. TCRdb used MiXCR to reprocess the reads, holding one entry per CDR3 protein. The table shows fewer than 350,000 distinct CDR3 sequences, with more than 8% occurring only once. The sample taken for sequencing was PBMCs. Receptors were obtained from a human donor in good health (CMV status not recorded). Some clones in this sample may be carry-over from other donors' samples.

This clonotype has more than one count but fewer than ten. V gene TRBV20-1 combines with J gene TRBJ2-5; TRBD2 agrees at 11 bases. V shed 6 bases and J 4 bases; nucleotides not matched to a gene: 19. The CDR3 is 18 amino acids. CDR1 is DFQATT, CDR2 SNEGSKA, per germline (reference sequence). CDR3 sequence reads: CSAPKGATSGKNRETQYF. The CDR3 DNA is TGCAGTGCCCCCAAGGGGGCGACTAGCGGGAAGAATCGAGAGACCCAGTACTTC.

This clonotype turned up a few times. Here the CDR3 DNA reads TGTGCCAGCAGCCAAGATCTCGAGGGTGGCTACACCTTC. Protein sequence: CASSQDLEGGYTF. This chain connects TRBV14 to TRBJ1-2; D is ambiguous. Germline V lookup: CDR1 SGHDN, CDR2 FVKESK. The CDR3 is 13 residues long. The V end lost 0 bases, the J end lost 7 bases, and 9 bases lay between the germline ends.

This clonotype was observed at least ten times. DNA for the CDR3: TGTGCCAGCAGCTTCGCAGAGACCCAGTACTTC. Its translation: CASSFAETQYF. J is TRBJ2-5 and V is TRBV7-2; no definite D call. V was shortened by 3 bases and J by 4 bases, with 3 bases between the two germline ends. The germline V gene has CDR1 SGHTA and CDR2 FQGNSA. The CDR3 extends over 11 amino acids.

The chain combines TRBV28 with TRBJ2-7, with 7 bases matching TRBD1. The V segment lost 6 bases and the J segment 10 bases; nucleotides outside the gene matches: 12. Germline lookup yields CDR1 MDHEN and CDR2 SYDVKM. The CDR3 spans 13 residues. Here the CDR3 DNA reads TGTGCCAGCAGCACCCTGATCCGGGACAGCCAGTACTTC. Amino acid sequence: CASSTLIRDSQYF.

This clonotype was observed a handful of times. The rearrangement uses TRBV12-3 or TRBV12-4 and TRBJ1-5; 10 positions agree with TRBD1. V dropped 6 bases and J dropped 2; count of bases not matched to a gene: 4. CDR3 length equals 15 residues. CDR3 residues: CASRSGTGGNQPQHF. CDR3 bases: TGTGCCAGCAGATCAGGGACAGGGGGCAATCAGCCCCAGCATTTT.

This clonotype appeared many times. This chain links TRBV28 with TRBJ1-6; no reliable D call. Trimming removed 4 bases from V and 13 bases from J, with 14 bases in between. This CDR3 is 13 amino acids long. The V gene's germline CDR1 is MDHEN and CDR2 SYDVKM. CDR3 in DNA: TGTGCCAGCAGTTCGACTGGGATGTGGCCCCTCCACTTT. It yields the protein CASSSTGMWPLHF.

This clonotype appeared a few times. The chain joins TRBV20-1 to TRBJ2-7; TRBD1 matches at 8 bases. The CDR3 is 13 residues long. CDR1 is DFQATT and CDR2 is SNEGSKA in the germline V gene (reference sequence). V dropped 6 bases and J dropped 6; count of bases not matched to a gene: 10. CDR3 region: CSARRTGPGEQYF. The CDR3 region has the DNA TGCAGTGCCAGGCGGACAGGGCCGGGCGAGCAGTACTTC.

This clonotype was seen only a few times. This chain uses TRBV27 with TRBJ2-1; tentative D call: TRBD1 (6 bases). V gave up 5 bases and J gave up 4 bases, with 12 bases separating them. The length of the CDR3 is 14 residues. The germline CDR1 and CDR2 sequences are MNHEY and SMNVEV (reference sequence). The DNA of the CDR3 is TGTGCCAGCAGTCTACGAGGACAGTACAATGAGCAGTTCTTC. Translation: CASSLRGQYNEQFF.

This chain links TRBV7-2 with TRBJ2-1; TRBD2 agrees at 8 bases. The V gene end was trimmed by 2 bases and the J gene end by 8 bases; junction bases not matched to a gene: 8. There are 15 residues in the CDR3. CDR1 is SGHTA and CDR2 is FQGNSA in the germline V gene. This CDR3 is CASSLQAGVVHEQFF. In DNA, the CDR3 is TGTGCCAGCAGCTTACAAGCGGGAGTGGTTCATGAGCAGTTCTTC.